This TCR beta chain was identified in a study of early stage breast cancer tumors. Overall study: ER+/PR+/HER2- status applied to about 70% of the 16 invasive breast tumors. Samples were sequenced at 7.5 to 10-fold average coverage. Overall study findings and caveats: Most shared enriched TCRB sequences were commonly generated ones.

As for this clone: What it binds is not known.

Here immunoSEQ multiplex PCR was the method, and the copy in TCRdb shows in-frame clones only, minus some. The sample lists 70,000 or so clones; more than 70% were seen once. The clonotype was recovered from a person aged 40 to 50 with breast cancer. The sequenced sample was blood.

The CDR3 bases are TGTGCCAGCAGATACCTAGCCACCGGTGGGTACAATGAGCAGTTCTTC. Protein sequence: CASRYLATGGYNEQFF. This chain joins TRBV27 and TRBJ2-1; D possibly corresponds to TRBD2 (5 bases). The CDR3 is 16 amino acids. Germline CDR1 is MNHEY and CDR2 is SMNVEV (reference sequence). Trimming took 6 bases from V and 4 from J, leaving 19 bases between them.